The following is a TCR beta chain sequence with its context. Its antigen is not known. Generated by immunoSEQ multiplex PCR, the TCRdb table keeps only in-frame clones and is missing some. The repertoire holds around 56,000 clones, with over 75% as singletons. This sample was included in a study of OX40 agonist ivuxolimab in advanced cancers. Study in general: Therapy given before enrollment (anti-PD-1, anti-PD-L1 or anti-CTLA-4) was allowed, and 30% to 50% had some.

Exclusion applied to patients with autoimmune disease history or systemic immunosuppression. Sampling of blood occurred at baseline, cycle 4 day 1, and cycle 7 day 1. Study-wide points: Compared with CD4+, CD8+ T cells on average had more expanded clones.

After removal of 7 bases from V and 1 base from J, the junction contained 6 bases not matched to a gene. The CDR3 has 15 amino acids. Germline lookup yields CDR1 SGHRS and CDR2 YFSETQ. The material was CD4+ or CD8+ T cells sorted from blood, obtained in a trial of the OX40 agonist ivuxolimab. The chain carries TRBV5-1 and TRBJ2-2; 8 positions agree with TRBD1. The sequence came from an adult with an advanced solid tumor such as melanoma, head and neck, liver or kidney cancer. The CDR3 loop reads CASVSGTGNTGELFF. CDR3 in DNA: TGCGCCAGCGTCTCCGGGACAGGGAACACCGGGGAGCTGTTTTTT.